Reported below is one T cell receptor beta chain. What it recognizes is unknown. The data derive from a study of shared clonotypes between healthy human individuals. Sequenced by immunoSEQ multiplex PCR; TCRdb stores in-frame clones only, minus some. The profile covers over a million clones, with about 84% appearing a single time and 0.4% to 0.55% taken by the ten largest. Overall study results and limits: Clonotypes not shared had lower generation probabilities than those common to all four donors. Sampling involved blood alone; tissue repertoires likely differ.

This TCR derives from a man aged 18 to 29 in good health. Some clones in this sample may be carry-over from other donors' samples. What was sequenced was memory CD4+ T cells from PBMCs. Subset in this sample: CD45RA-negative fraction.

CDR3 residues: CASSYSPGLNNEQFF. CDR3 DNA sequence: TGTGCCAGCAGTTACTCCCCGGGACTGAACAATGAGCAGTTCTTC. V is TRBV6-5 and J is TRBJ2-1; D may be TRBD2 (6 bases). The V gene's germline CDR1 is MNHEY and CDR2 SVGAGI. The CDR3 runs to 15 residues. Deletions cut 0 bases from V and 5 bases from J, with 11 bases between.